Sequencing of this T cell receptor (beta chain) was carried out in a study of monozygotic twins with inflammatory bowel disease. This CDR3 spans 17 amino acids. CDR1 SGHDT and CDR2 YYEEEE come from the germline V gene. cDNA for each sample came from eight separate reactions. The template-switching step introduced UMIs that carried a 6-nucleotide sample barcode. TCRdb reanalyzed the 5' RACE reads, giving one entry per CDR3 protein sequence and no DNA. The specimen's table records about 300,000 distinct CDR3 sequences. Total RNA was isolated from whole blood without T cell sorting. The V call is TRBV5-6, the J call TRBJ2-1; there is no DNA to check the TCRdb D call of TRBD2. This receptor was taken from a human donor with ulcerative colitis or Crohn's disease, or a healthy co-twin of an affected twin (not recorded which). Sequencing was performed on blood. The CDR3 reads CASSGQGLAPKYGEQFF.